This TCR beta chain is drawn from a study of early T cells in non-severe SARS-CoV-2 infection. The CDR3 loop spans 16 amino acids. Germline V lookup: CDR1 SGHTA, CDR2 FQGNSA. A single record per CDR3 protein comes from TCRdb applying MiXCR to the 5' RACE reads. Among around 40,000 distinct CDR3 sequences listed, approximately 10% were seen once. This clonotype appeared a few times. One end of the junction fails to match germline, which may point to a read error. Material: whole blood. The receptor was isolated from an adult who was a healthcare worker with PCR-confirmed SARS-CoV-2 infection or an uninfected control (not recorded which). The V call is TRBV7-2, the J call TRBJ1-4; 7 bases are a match to TRBD1. Here the CDR3 reads CASSLLPGQLNEKLFF. The CDR3 DNA reads TGTGCCAGCAGCTTACTCCCGGGACAGCTTAATGAGAAACTGTTTTTT.